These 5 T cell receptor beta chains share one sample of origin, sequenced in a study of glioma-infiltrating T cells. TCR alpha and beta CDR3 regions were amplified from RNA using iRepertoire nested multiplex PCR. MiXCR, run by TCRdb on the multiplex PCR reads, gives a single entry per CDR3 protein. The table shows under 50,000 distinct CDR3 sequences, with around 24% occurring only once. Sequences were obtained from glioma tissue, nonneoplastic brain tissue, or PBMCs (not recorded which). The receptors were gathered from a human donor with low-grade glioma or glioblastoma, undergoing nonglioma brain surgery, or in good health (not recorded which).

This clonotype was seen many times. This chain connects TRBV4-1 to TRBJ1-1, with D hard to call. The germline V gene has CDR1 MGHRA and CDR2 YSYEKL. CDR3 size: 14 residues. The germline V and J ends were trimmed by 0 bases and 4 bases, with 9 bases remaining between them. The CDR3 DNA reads TGCGCCAGCAGCCAAGATTTTGGGGTCACTGAAGCTTTCTTT. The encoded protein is CASSQDFGVTEAFF.

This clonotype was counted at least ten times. CDR3: CASSPPGTIYEQYF. As DNA, the CDR3 is TGTGCCAGCAGCCCGCCCGGGACCATCTACGAGCAGTACTTC. The chain carries TRBV7-6 and TRBJ2-7, with D possibly being TRBD1 or TRBD2 (5 bases each). Germline V gene sequence: CDR1 SGHVS, CDR2 FNYEAQ. The CDR3 is made up of 14 amino acids. V lost 5 bases, J lost 3 bases, and 14 bases lay in between.

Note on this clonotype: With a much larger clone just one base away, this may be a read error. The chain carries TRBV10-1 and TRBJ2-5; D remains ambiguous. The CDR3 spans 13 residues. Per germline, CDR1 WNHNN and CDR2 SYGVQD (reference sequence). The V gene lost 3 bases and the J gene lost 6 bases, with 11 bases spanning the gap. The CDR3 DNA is TGCGCCAGCAGTGACGGTACTCAAAAGACCCAGTACTTC. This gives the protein CASSDGTQKTQYF.

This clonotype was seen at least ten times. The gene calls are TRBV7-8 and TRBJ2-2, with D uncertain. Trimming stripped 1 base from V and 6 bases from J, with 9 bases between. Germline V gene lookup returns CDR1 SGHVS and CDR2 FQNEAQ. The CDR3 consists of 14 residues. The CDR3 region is CASSLEGNAGELFF. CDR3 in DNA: TGTGCCAGCAGCTTAGAGGGAAACGCCGGGGAGCTGTTTTTT.

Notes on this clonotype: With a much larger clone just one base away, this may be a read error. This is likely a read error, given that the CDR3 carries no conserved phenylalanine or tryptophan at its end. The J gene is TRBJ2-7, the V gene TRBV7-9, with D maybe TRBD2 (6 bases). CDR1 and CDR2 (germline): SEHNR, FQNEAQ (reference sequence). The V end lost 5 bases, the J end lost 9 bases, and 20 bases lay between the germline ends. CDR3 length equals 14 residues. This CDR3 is CASSTLISGTSQYS. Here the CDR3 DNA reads TGTGCCAGCAGCACGCTAATCTCCGGGACTTCGCAGTACTCC.